This record looks at one T cell receptor (beta chain) sequence and its context. Original methodology: Using reference gene primer amplification, nucleated cell counts were estimated. Libraries were prepared by immunoSEQ multiplex PCR; TCRdb keeps only in-frame clonotypes and omits some of them. From that table come the V and J calls and clone size; the DNA was used to work out D and trimming. The sample lists just over 300,000 clones, about 90% occurring once. The data stem from a study of blood T cell repertoires in COVID-19. The CDR3 consists of 13 residues. Trimming cost V 4 bases and J 5 bases, with 13 bases left between them. CDR1 SGDLS and CDR2 YYNGEE come from the germline V gene. Study members were between roughly 18 and 100 years old and lived in some 26 US regions. Membership in each cohort depended on participant-reported clinical history.

The sequenced sample consisted of PBMCs or T cells enriched from blood (not recorded which). The receptor was derived from a woman aged 18-29 years with acute COVID-19. V and J are TRBV9 and TRBJ2-7; possibly TRBD2 for D (6 bases). The CDR3 here is CASSSRLGDEQYF. CDR3 nucleotide sequence: TGTGCCAGCAGCTCCCGACTAGGGGACGAGCAGTACTTC.